This T cell receptor (beta chain) was observed in a study of T cells in Graves' hyperthyroidism and ophthalmopathy. Study-wide results and caveats: Most clonotypes that expanded in the thyroid above 0.001 also showed up in blood.

The V gene's germline CDR1 is ENHRY and CDR2 SYGVKD. The CDR3 extends over 15 amino acids. It was RNA transcripts that yielded the amplified TCR beta CDR3 regions. The TCR CDR3 was amplified in a first-round RT-PCR using the HTBI primer set. TCRdb fed the multiplex PCR reads into MiXCR, producing one record per CDR3 protein. This table holds around 800,000 distinct CDR3 sequences, 35% to 45% found once. The table lists this clonotype with a few counts. The antigen remains unidentified. At one of its ends the junction is not consistent with the germline gene, which may arise from a read error. The study excluded patients with uncontrolled infection, other autoimmune disease, pregnancy or lactation.

The chain links TRBV10-3 to TRBJ2-7, with 8 positions matching TRBD1. The clonotype was recovered from a man between 18 and 35 years old with Graves' hyperthyroidism. The specimen was blood. The CDR3 DNA follows: TGTGCCAGCAGTTACTCGACAGGGGAACCCTACGAGCAGTACTTC. Encoded protein: CASSYSTGEPYEQYF.